Listed below are T cell receptor beta chains from one sample, sequenced in a study of beta chain features in type 1 diabetes. Only in-frame clones appear in the TCRdb table, and some are missing; sequencing was by immunoSEQ multiplex PCR. This table has 130,000 to 150,000 clones, 13% appearing once. The sequenced sample consisted of central memory CD4+ T cells from blood. All receptors derive from a man aged 18 to 29 with type 1 diabetes. CDR3s include the opening cysteine and the closing phenylalanine or tryptophan. The D gene is left open where the match is weak. Clone size is not always given. Where it is, it says once, few, many or a class for expanded clones.

J: TRBJ2-7
size: -
V: TRBV7-2
D: TRBD2
CDR3: CASSLKGLAGGFEQYF
DNA: TGTGCCAGCAGCCTTAAGGGACTAGCGGGGGGCTTTGAGCAGTACTTC

J: TRBJ1-2
size: -
V: TRBV6-5
D: TRBD1
CDR3: CASSYAGQGGGYTF
DNA: TGTGCCAGCAGTTACGCCGGACAGGGGGGTGGCTACACCTTC

J: TRBJ2-7
size: -
V: TRBV6-6
D: TRBD1
CDR3: CASSQTGTGTYEQYF
DNA: TGTGCCAGCAGCCAAACCGGGACAGGGACCTACGAGCAGTACTTC

J: TRBJ2-6
size: few
V: TRBV2
D: -
CDR3: CASSGTSSGANVLTF
DNA: TGTGCCAGCAGTGGGACCAGCTCTGGGGCCAACGTCCTGACTTTC

J: TRBJ2-3
size: few
V: TRBV6-5
D: -
CDR3: CASALSDSTDTQYF
DNA: TGTGCCAGCGCACTCTCGGACAGCACAGATACGCAGTATTTT

J: TRBJ2-1
size: -
V: TRBV6-1
D: -
CDR3: CATQGGGYYNEQFF
DNA: TGTGCCACCCAGGGAGGGGGCTACTACAATGAGCAGTTCTTC

J: TRBJ2-3
size: few
V: TRBV30
D: -
CDR3: CAWTPSQDTQYF
DNA: TGTGCCTGGACACCCTCCCAAGATACGCAGTATTTT

J: TRBJ2-5
size: few
V: TRBV29-1
D: TRBD1
CDR3: CSVVRQGVPETQYF
DNA: TGCAGCGTTGTCCGACAGGGTGTACCGGAGACCCAGTACTTC

J: TRBJ1-1
size: -
V: TRBV7-3
D: -
CDR3: CASSSNMNTEAFF
DNA: TGTGCCAGCAGCTCCAACATGAACACTGAAGCTTTCTTT

J: TRBJ1-6
size: -
V: TRBV7-2
D: -
CDR3: CASSFPHSPLHF
DNA: TGTGCCAGCAGCTTTCCTCATTCACCCCTCCACTTT

J: TRBJ1-2
size: -
V: TRBV10-3
D: -
CDR3: CAISETGESHYGYTF
DNA: TGTGCCATCAGCGAGACGGGGGAGTCTCACTATGGCTACACCTTC

J: TRBJ2-2
size: few
V: TRBV9
D: -
CDR3: CASSVEGNWNTGELFF
DNA: TGTGCCAGCAGCGTAGAGGGGAACTGGAACACCGGGGAGCTGTTTTTT

J: TRBJ1-5
size: few
V: TRBV29-1
D: -
CDR3: CSVELTGSNQPQHF
DNA: TGCAGCGTTGAGCTCACGGGGAGCAATCAGCCCCAGCATTTT

J: TRBJ2-2
size: many
V: TRBV9
D: -
CDR3: CASSVDLGAGSTGELFF
DNA: TGTGCCAGCAGCGTAGATTTGGGTGCGGGGAGCACCGGGGAGCTGTTTTTT

J: TRBJ1-3
size: many
V: TRBV29-1
D: TRBD1
CDR3: CSVRDSLSGNTIYF
DNA: TGCAGCGTCCGGGACAGCCTTTCTGGAAACACCATATATTTT

J: TRBJ2-3
size: many
V: TRBV30
D: -
CDR3: CAWRKPVTDTQYF
DNA: TGTGCCTGGAGGAAGCCTGTCACAGATACGCAGTATTTT

J: TRBJ1-5
size: few
V: TRBV4-1
D: -
CDR3: CASSQEGGGGYQPQHF
DNA: TGCGCCAGCAGCCAAGAGGGGGGAGGAGGCTATCAGCCCCAGCATTTT

J: TRBJ2-1
size: few
V: TRBV5-1
D: -
CDR3: CASTQGSSYNEQFF
DNA: TGCGCCAGTACCCAGGGGAGCTCCTACAATGAGCAGTTCTTC

J: TRBJ2-2
size: -
V: TRBV15
D: -
CDR3: CATSRDGGLTGGELFF
DNA: TGTGCCACCAGCAGAGATGGAGGGCTGACGGGCGGGGAGCTGTTTTTT

J: TRBJ1-2
size: few
V: TRBV14
D: TRBD1
CDR3: CASSQDSGGWKGYTF
DNA: TGTGCCAGCAGCCAAGATTCAGGGGGCTGGAAGGGCTACACCTTC

J: TRBJ2-3
size: many
V: TRBV28
D: -
CDR3: CASLASGGSTDTQYF
DNA: TGTGCCAGCTTAGCCTCCGGGGGTTCCACAGATACGCAGTATTTT

J: TRBJ1-2
size: -
V: TRBV30
D: TRBD1
CDR3: CAWRKPGTGGANYYGYTF
DNA: TGTGCCTGGAGGAAACCTGGGACAGGGGGTGCCAATTACTATGGCTACACCTTC

J: TRBJ2-7
size: many
V: TRBV7-9
D: TRBD1
CDR3: CASSFLGQGYEQYF
DNA: TGTGCCAGCAGCTTCTTGGGACAGGGTTACGAGCAGTACTTC

J: TRBJ2-6
size: few
V: TRBV5-1
D: -
CDR3: CASGQSSGANVLTF
DNA: TGCGCCAGCGGACAGAGCTCTGGGGCCAACGTCCTGACTTTC

J: TRBJ1-1
size: -
V: TRBV27
D: -
CDR3: CASSPLPENTEAFF
DNA: TGTGCCAGCAGTCCCCTCCCAGAGAACACTGAAGCTTTCTTT

J: TRBJ2-1
size: few
V: TRBV20-1
D: TRBD2
CDR3: CSANSGTSAFF
DNA: TGCAGTGCTAACTCCGGGACTAGCGCCTTCTTC

J: TRBJ2-2
size: -
V: TRBV19
D: TRBD1
CDR3: CAVWTGSDTGELFF
DNA: TGTGCCGTATGGACAGGGTCGGACACCGGGGAGCTGTTTTTT

J: TRBJ2-3
size: once
V: TRBV5-4
D: TRBD2
CDR3: CASSAWTSGGSDTQYF
DNA: TGTGCCAGCAGCGCCTGGACTAGCGGGGGTAGCGATACGCAGTATTTT

J: TRBJ2-7
size: -
V: TRBV11-3
D: -
CDR3: CASSLGSTEQYF
DNA: TGTGCCAGCAGCTTGGGGTCCACCGAGCAGTACTTC

J: TRBJ1-4
size: -
V: TRBV7-9
D: TRBD1
CDR3: CASRSRQGDEKLFF
DNA: TGTGCCAGCAGATCCCGACAGGGGGATGAAAAACTGTTTTTT

J: TRBJ1-1
size: few
V: TRBV28
D: -
CDR3: CASSSGSRTEAFF
DNA: TGTGCCAGCAGTTCTGGGTCGCGCACTGAAGCTTTCTTT

J: TRBJ2-3
size: many
V: TRBV29-1
D: -
CDR3: CSVGGWNTDTQYF
DNA: TGCAGCGTGGGGGGTTGGAACACAGATACGCAGTATTTT

J: TRBJ2-5
size: many
V: TRBV29-1
D: TRBD1
CDR3: CSVGPAGGEETQYF
DNA: TGCAGCGTGGGCCCAGCAGGGGGCGAAGAGACCCAGTACTTC

J: TRBJ1-4
size: -
V: TRBV10-3
D: -
CDR3: CATSRVSEKLFF
DNA: TGTGCCACGTCTAGGGTTAGCGAAAAACTGTTTTTT

J: TRBJ1-2
size: few
V: TRBV28
D: TRBD1
CDR3: CASSRQGLNYGYTF
DNA: TGTGCCAGCAGTCGACAGGGGTTAAACTATGGCTACACCTTC

J: TRBJ2-7
size: few
V: TRBV29-1
D: TRBD1
CDR3: CSVPGQGGYEQYF
DNA: TGCAGCGTACCGGGACAGGGAGGGTACGAGCAGTACTTC

J: TRBJ2-2
size: many
V: TRBV30
D: -
CDR3: CAWKGATNTGELFF
DNA: TGTGCCTGGAAAGGCGCGACGAACACCGGGGAGCTGTTTTTT

J: TRBJ2-3
size: many
V: TRBV30
D: -
CDR3: CAWSVGSTDTQYF
DNA: TGTGCCTGGAGTGTAGGTTCCACAGATACGCAGTATTTT

J: TRBJ1-1
size: many
V: TRBV7-2
D: -
CDR3: CASSYRGREAFF
DNA: TGTGCCAGCAGCTACCGAGGACGGGAAGCTTTCTTT

J: TRBJ2-1
size: -
V: TRBV11-1
D: TRBD2
CDR3: CASAESGGAFDEQFF
DNA: TGTGCCAGCGCCGAAAGCGGGGGGGCCTTCGATGAGCAGTTCTTC

J: TRBJ2-2
size: once
V: TRBV2
D: -
CDR3: CASTLLDGFTGELFF
DNA: TGTGCCAGCACCCTCCTAGATGGTTTCACCGGGGAGCTGTTTTTT

J: TRBJ1-2
size: -
V: TRBV12-2
D: -
CDR3: CASRLESRKENGYTF
DNA: TGTGCAAGTCGCTTAGAGTCTAGGAAGGAGAATGGCTACACCTTC

J: TRBJ2-5
size: -
V: TRBV6-6
D: -
CDR3: CASSWTVRETQYF
DNA: TGTGCCAGCAGTTGGACAGTTCGGGAGACCCAGTACTTC

J: TRBJ2-5
size: -
V: TRBV7-9
D: TRBD2
CDR3: CASSVGRGVGKTQYF
DNA: TGTGCCAGCAGCGTAGGACGGGGGGTAGGGAAGACCCAGTACTTC

J: TRBJ2-2
size: few
V: TRBV6-1
D: -
CDR3: CASSFYTGELFF
DNA: TGTGCCAGCAGCTTTTACACCGGGGAGCTGTTTTTT

J: TRBJ2-4
size: -
V: TRBV28
D: -
CDR3: CASSLSGAKNIQYF
DNA: TGTGCCAGCAGCCTCTCGGGGGCCAAAAACATTCAGTACTTC

J: TRBJ1-2
size: -
V: TRBV7-3
D: -
CDR3: CASSRGREYGYTF
DNA: TGTGCCAGCAGCCGTGGTCGGGAATATGGCTACACCTTC

J: TRBJ2-6
size: -
V: TRBV2
D: TRBD1
CDR3: CASRFGTAPNVLTF
DNA: TGTGCCAGCAGATTTGGGACAGCCCCCAACGTCCTGACTTTC

J: TRBJ2-7
size: -
V: TRBV4-2
D: TRBD2
CDR3: CASSQGQGGISYEQYF
DNA: TGTGCCAGCAGCCAAGGCCAGGGAGGGATCTCCTACGAGCAGTACTTC

J: TRBJ2-2
size: -
V: TRBV29-1
D: -
CDR3: CGVRNPGELFF
DNA: TGCGGCGTCAGGAATCCCGGGGAGCTGTTTTTT

J: TRBJ2-7
size: few
V: TRBV28
D: -
CDR3: CASSPGPGREQYF
DNA: TGTGCCAGCAGCCCCGGACCAGGGCGCGAGCAGTACTTC

J: TRBJ1-2
size: -
V: TRBV9
D: TRBD1
CDR3: CASSARDRVENYGYTF
DNA: TGTGCCAGCAGCGCACGGGACAGGGTTGAAAACTATGGCTACACCTTC

J: TRBJ2-5
size: -
V: TRBV6-1
D: -
CDR3: CASSAPGPLGTQYF
DNA: TGTGCCAGCAGTGCGCCGGGGCCCCTCGGGACCCAGTACTTC

J: TRBJ2-3
size: -
V: TRBV5-4
D: -
CDR3: CASSSQGVTDTQYF
DNA: TGTGCCAGCAGCTCACAGGGTGTCACAGATACGCAGTATTTT

J: TRBJ1-2
size: few
V: TRBV6-6
D: -
CDR3: CASSYGTGNYGYTF
DNA: TGTGCCAGCAGTTACGGGACGGGGAACTATGGCTACACCTTC

J: TRBJ1-3
size: -
V: TRBV7-3
D: -
CDR3: CASSRTATSGNTIYF
DNA: TGTGCCAGCAGCCGGACAGCGACCTCTGGAAACACCATATATTTT

J: TRBJ2-3
size: few
V: TRBV2
D: -
CDR3: CASSPVGQSTDTQYF
DNA: TGTGCCAGCAGTCCGGTTGGACAGAGCACAGATACGCAGTATTTT

J: TRBJ2-7
size: -
V: TRBV27
D: TRBD1
CDR3: CASSPGTVYEQYF
DNA: TGTGCCAGCAGTCCCGGGACAGTCTACGAGCAGTACTTC

J: TRBJ1-1
size: -
V: TRBV29-1
D: -
CDR3: CSVEVKARDAEAFF
DNA: TGCAGCGTTGAAGTTAAGGCCCGGGACGCTGAAGCTTTCTTT

J: TRBJ2-1
size: -
V: TRBV6-1
D: TRBD2
CDR3: CASSAGTSGFNEQFF
DNA: TGTGCCAGCAGTGCCGGGACTAGCGGGTTCAATGAGCAGTTCTTC